These 18 T cell receptor beta chains originate from one sample sequenced in a study of early T cells in non-severe SARS-CoV-2 infection. TCRdb re-analysed the 5' RACE reads in MiXCR, keeping a single row per CDR3 protein. The table has roughly 120,000 distinct CDR3 sequences, approximately 15% seen once; the top ten hold around a fifth. The sample was whole blood. These receptors all come from an adult who was a healthcare worker with PCR-confirmed SARS-CoV-2 infection or an uninfected control (not recorded which).

The V and J genes are TRBV7-8 and TRBJ2-4; TRBD2 is a possible D gene (7 bases). Germline loops: CDR1 SGHVS, CDR2 FQNEAQ. The CDR3 spans 17 residues. The V end was cut by 5 bases, the J end by 3 bases, with 20 bases between. The CDR3 DNA is TGTGCCAGCAGCCCCCTGGAGGGGGGGCTCGTCAAAAACATTCAGTACTTC. Amino acid sequence: CASSPLEGGLVKNIQYF.

This chain uses TRBV3-1 with TRBJ2-5; D is uncertain. V was trimmed by 1 base and J by 1 base, leaving 16 bases between them. Looked up from germline, CDR1 is LGHDT and CDR2 is YNNKEL (reference sequence). This CDR3 spans 17 amino acids. The CDR3: CASSQALTSRTQETQYF. Here the CDR3 DNA reads TGTGCCAGCAGCCAAGCTTTAACAAGCAGAACCCAAGAGACCCAGTACTTC.

In regard to this clonotype: One end of the junction does not line up with germline, which may come from a read error. The chain combines TRBV13 with TRBJ2-7; 9 bases align to TRBD2. This CDR3 is built from 14 residues. Germline CDR1 is PRHDT and CDR2 is FYEKMQ (reference sequence). CDR3 sequence (DNA): TGTGCCAGCAGCGTAGGCGGGGGGGCCTACGAGCAGTACTTC. Residues: CASSVGGGAYEQYF. Full variable domain (rest looked up from reference TRBV13 and TRBJ2-7): AAGVIQSPRHLIKEKRETATLKCYPIPRHDTVYWYQQGPGQDPQFLISFYEKMQSDKGSIPDRFSAQQFSDYHSELNMSSLELGDSALYFCASSVGGGAYEQYFGPGTRLTVT.

This clonotype was counted a few times. The chain combines TRBV7-6 with TRBJ1-1, with D uncertain. Trimming pared 1 base from V and 0 bases from J, leaving 12 bases between. Germline V gives CDR1 SGHVS, CDR2 FNYEAQ. The CDR3 has 16 residues. Here the CDR3 DNA reads TGTGCCAGCAGCTTAGGAGGATTGGGTATGAACACTGAAGCTTTCTTT. As protein: CASSLGGLGMNTEAFF.

The chain employs TRBV12-3 or TRBV12-4 and TRBJ2-2; D might be TRBD1 (5 bases). Trimming left V 5 bases short and J 4 bases short, with 14 bases between. This CDR3 region has 15 residues. CDR3 nucleotides: TGTGCCAGCAGTCTTACCCAGGGTATCACCGGGGAGCTGTTTTTT. Residues: CASSLTQGITGELFF.

The sample holds a few counts of this clonotype. The rearrangement uses TRBV6-2 or TRBV6-3 and TRBJ2-2, with D possibly TRBD1 on 6 matching bases. There are 15 residues in the CDR3. The germline gives CDR1 MNHEY, CDR2 SVGEGT. V lost 6 bases and J 5 bases, leaving 16 bases between the germline ends. DNA of the CDR3: TGTGCCAGCAGGGCCATGGGGGCAAGAACCGGGGAGCTGTTTTTT. It specifies CASRAMGARTGELFF.

The J gene is TRBJ2-5, the V gene TRBV29-1, with TRBD1 identical over 7 bases. The CDR3 sequence is 14 residues long. From germline, CDR1 is SQVTM and CDR2 ANQGSEA. The ends lost 0 bases at V and 7 bases at J; junction bases unmatched: 8. The CDR3 region has the DNA TGCAGCGTTGAAGAAGGGGGCTATTCGAGGACCCAGTACTTC. Amino acid sequence: CSVEEGGYSRTQYF.

This clonotype occurred a few times. This chain connects TRBV5-1 to TRBJ2-3; D unclear. Germline lookup yields CDR1 SGHRS and CDR2 YFSETQ. V gave up 1 base and J gave up 2 bases, with 8 bases separating them. The CDR3 is 14 amino acids. The CDR3 DNA reads TGCGCCAGCAGCTTGTACGAGAACACAGATACGCAGTATTTT. Protein sequence: CASSLYENTDTQYF.

J is TRBJ2-1 and V is TRBV25-1; no clear D gene. This CDR3 spans 8 amino acids. The germline V gene has CDR1 MGHDK and CDR2 SYGVNS. Trimming cost V 5 bases and J 16 bases, with 6 bases left between them. The CDR3, as DNA: TGTGCCAGCAGTCTCGGTTTCTTC. Translated, it gives CASSLGFF.

The gene calls are TRBV6-5 and TRBJ2-2, with 8 bases identical to TRBD2. The CDR3 is made up of 15 amino acids. CDR1 is MNHEY and CDR2 is SVGAGI in the germline V gene. Trimming cost V 5 bases and J 4 bases; bases outside gene matches: 6. This CDR3 reads CASSPSGGRTGELFF. CDR3 DNA sequence: TGTGCCAGCAGTCCCAGCGGGGGACGCACCGGGGAGCTGTTTTTT.

The gene calls are TRBV29-1 and TRBJ2-3; D might be TRBD1 (5 bases). V lost 5 bases and J lost 2, with 11 bases in between. This CDR3 comprises 13 residues. Germline lookup yields CDR1 SQVTM and CDR2 ANQGSEA. CDR3 in amino acids: CSVQGTVTDTQYF. In DNA form, the CDR3 reads TGCAGCGTTCAGGGCACCGTCACAGATACGCAGTATTTT.

This chain joins TRBV12-3 or TRBV12-4 and TRBJ1-1, with D unclear. Trimming left V 2 bases short and J 7 bases short, with 2 bases between. CDR3 length equals 10 residues. The CDR3 bases are TGTGCCAGCAGTTTAAGTGAAGCTTTCTTT. Translating it yields CASSLSEAFF.

The CDR3 sequence: CASSATPKETQYF. CDR3 DNA sequence: TGTGCCAGCAGCGCAACCCCAAAAGAGACCCAGTACTTC. The genes are TRBV9 and TRBJ2-5; D unresolved. The length of the CDR3 is 13 residues. The V end lost 3 bases, the J end lost 3 bases, and 9 bases lay between the germline ends. Germline CDR1 reads SGDLS; CDR2 reads YYNGEE.

The gene calls are TRBV12-3 or TRBV12-4 and TRBJ2-3; D remains ambiguous. The CDR3 is 15 amino acids. Trimming took off 5 bases at V and 8 bases at J, with 20 bases between the two ends. The CDR3 sequence is CASSLLAIVGATQYF. In DNA form, the CDR3 reads TGTGCCAGCAGTCTCCTCGCAATCGTCGGCGCTACGCAGTATTTT.

This clonotype was counted many times. V usage is TRBV7-2 and J usage is TRBJ2-1; the match to TRBD2 covers 8 bases. The CDR3 is made up of 13 amino acids. Losses at the gene ends were 4 bases for V and 9 bases for J; bases not matched to a gene: 5. Looked up from germline, CDR1 is SGHTA and CDR2 is FQGNSA. The CDR3 nucleotides are TGTGCCAGCAGCTCACGGACTAGCTTTGAGCAGTTCTTC. This sequence encodes CASSSRTSFEQFF.

J is TRBJ2-1 and V is TRBV3-1; D uncertain. Trimming cost V 0 bases and J 10 bases, with 10 bases left between them. The CDR3 consists of 13 residues. CDR1 is LGHDT, CDR2 YNNKEL, per germline (reference sequence). CDR3 amino acids: CASSQDSPREQFF. CDR3 DNA sequence: TGTGCCAGCAGCCAAGATTCCCCGAGGGAGCAGTTCTTC.

The chain employs TRBV27 and TRBJ2-3; D uncertain. Trimming shortened V by 10 bases and J by 4 bases, and 9 bases separated the two germline ends. The CDR3 runs 11 residues. Germline CDR1 is MNHEY and CDR2 is SMNVEV (reference sequence). This CDR3 reads CAIHRADTQYF. The DNA of the CDR3 is TGTGCCATCCACCGGGCAGATACGCAGTATTTT.

This chain uses TRBV12-3 or TRBV12-4 with TRBJ2-3; 7 bases are a match to TRBD2. V trimming: 6 bases; J trimming: 6 bases; junction bases outside the gene matches: 9. CDR3 size: 14 residues. This chain's CDR3 is CASRDGLVYDTQYF. The DNA for the CDR3 is TGTGCCAGCAGAGATGGACTAGTTTACGATACGCAGTATTTT.